Given below is one T cell receptor beta chain in context. Its antigen is not identified. This entry comes from a study of shared clonotypes between healthy human individuals. As for the study in general: Contributing individuals were a couple of females and a few males aged 18 to 49.

Terminally differentiated effector memory CD45RA+ cells were excluded from the naive CD8 cells, which were CD45RO-negative and positively selected for CCR7. The method was immunoSEQ multiplex PCR; TCRdb's version includes in-frame clones alone and lacks a portion of them. This table holds roughly 2,000,000 clones, around 93% found once. CDR1 is KGHSH and CDR2 is LQKENI in the germline V gene. Trimming at V came to 2 bases and at J to 1 base, leaving 5 bases not matched to a gene. The CDR3 has 16 amino acids. Findings and caveats of the study: Clonotype sharing levels among donors were expected to vary with sequencing depth. Across four donors, naive CD4 shared about 5%, naive CD8 around 3.5%, memory CD4 roughly 2.2%, memory CD8 about 0.4%.

This receptor was identified in a man younger than 30 in good health. Some clones in this sample may be carry-over from other donors' samples. Sequenced: naive CD8+ T cells from PBMCs. J is TRBJ1-1 and V is TRBV18; TRBD1 matches 9 bases. The CDR3 DNA follows: TGTGCCAGCTCACCAGTGATGACAGGGGGGAACACTGAAGCTTTCTTT. It is translated as CASSPVMTGGNTEAFF.